Sequencing of this T cell receptor (beta chain) was carried out in a study of control samples from healthy donors and cancer patients. This CDR3 region has 13 residues. Germline V lookup: CDR1 SEHNR, CDR2 FQNEAQ (reference sequence). Deletions cut 2 bases from V and 6 bases from J, with 11 bases between. Clones were sequenced by immunoSEQ multiplex PCR, and TCRdb holds only the in-frame ones, with some missing. Counted here are about 110,000 clones, roughly 80% occurring once; the ten biggest clones make up 13%. This receptor was identified in a woman aged 45-60 years in good health. The rearrangement joins TRBV7-9 to TRBJ2-7, with a possible D match to TRBD2 (6 bases). Sequenced material: blood. The CDR3: CASSLSAGSEQYF. CDR3 DNA sequence: TGTGCCAGCAGCTTATCAGCGGGTTCCGAGCAGTACTTC.